One sample yielded the 27 T cell receptor beta chains listed below, sequenced in a study of T cell responses to AZD1222 COVID-19 vaccine. Sequencing was performed with immunoSEQ multiplex PCR; in TCRdb, only in-frame clones are kept and a portion is missing. The top ten hold over 8.5% of the sample, which has around 110,000 clones, around 90% seen once. Source: peripheral blood, taken on day 0 of AZD1222 vaccination. These receptors were obtained from an adult in good health.

The chain recombines TRBV12-3 or TRBV12-4 with TRBJ2-7; D call uncertain. The CDR3 runs 12 residues. Trimming removed 1 base from V and 3 bases from J, with 4 bases in between. DNA for the CDR3: TGTGCCAGCAGTTTAGTCATCTACGAGCAGTACTTC. The encoded protein is CASSLVIYEQYF.

The chain is built from TRBV21-1 and TRBJ2-7; TRBD1, as called in the table, went unchecked against the DNA. TRBV21-1 is a recognized pseudogene. The CDR3 totals 17 residues. CDR3 in amino acids: CASSKAPQGGRSYEQYF. The CDR3, as DNA: TGTGCCAGCAGCAAAGCCCCACAGGGGGGGCGATCCTACGAGCAGTACTTC.

This chain connects TRBV21-1 to TRBJ1-1; TRBD1, the D gene given by the table, was not confirmed from the DNA. TRBV21-1 corresponds to a pseudogene. The CDR3 sequence is 15 residues long. In DNA, the CDR3 is TGTGCCAGCAGCAACGAGGACAGGGAGAACACTGAAGCTTTCTTT. Translating it yields CASSNEDRENTEAFF.

This chain uses TRBV30 with TRBJ2-3; 11 bases are shared with TRBD2. The CDR3 has 16 amino acids. The germline gives CDR1 GTSNPN, CDR2 SVGIG (reference sequence). V gave up 2 bases and J gave up 3 bases; unmatched junction bases: 7. CDR3 DNA: TGTGCCTGGAGTTTTCGGACTAGCGGGTCGACAGATACGCAGTATTTT. Amino acids: CAWSFRTSGSTDTQYF.

The chain carries TRBV19 and TRBJ1-1; D uncertain. Trimming took off 8 bases at V and 1 base at J, with 14 bases between the two ends. This CDR3 has 14 amino acids. CDR1 LNHDA and CDR2 SQIVND come from the germline V gene (reference sequence). Here the CDR3 reads CASRGRTANTEAFF. The CDR3 DNA is TGTGCCAGTCGCGGTAGAACAGCGAACACTGAAGCTTTCTTT.

This chain links TRBV6-5 with TRBJ2-7, with D possibly being TRBD1 (6 bases). The V gene's germline CDR1 is MNHEY and CDR2 SVGAGI. The length of the CDR3 is 14 residues. Trimming took 6 bases from V and 2 from J, leaving 14 bases between them. The CDR3 loop is CASRAGTPTYEQYF. The CDR3, as DNA: TGTGCCAGCAGGGCCGGGACACCTACCTACGAGCAGTACTTC.

Remarks on this clone: This specimen includes other DNA sequences encoding the same CDR3. J is TRBJ1-2 and V is TRBV28, with D hard to call. CDR3 length: 12 amino acids. Trimming took off 6 bases at V and 0 bases at J, with 5 bases between the two ends. The germline V gene encodes CDR1 MDHEN and CDR2 SYDVKM. CDR3 loop: CASSLPNYGYTF. The DNA for the CDR3 is TGTGCCAGCAGCCTCCCTAACTATGGCTACACCTTC.

This rearrangement joins TRBV7-9 to TRBJ1-5; TRBD1 is a possible D gene (5 bases). V gave up 1 base and J gave up 7 bases, with 17 bases separating them. The CDR3 has 16 residues. Per the germline V gene, CDR1 is SEHNR and CDR2 is FQNEAQ (reference sequence). CDR3 sequence (DNA): TGTGCCAGCAGCTTAGAAGTCGGGGCCGGAGGGCAGCCCCAGCATTTT. It encodes CASSLEVGAGGQPQHF. The full variable domain, in which reference TRBV7-9 and TRBJ1-5 provide the parts outside the CDR3, is DTGVSQNPRHKITKRGQNVTFRCDPISEHNRLYWYRQTLGQGPEFLTYFQNEAQLEKSRLLSDRFSAERPKGSFSTLEIQRTEQGDSAMYLCASSLEVGAGGQPQHFGDGTRLSIL.

The V and J genes are TRBV12-3 or TRBV12-4 and TRBJ1-1; 7 nucleotides agree with TRBD1. J was trimmed by 9 bases and V by 6 bases; bases with no gene match: 7. This CDR3 is built from 12 residues. The CDR3 DNA follows: TGTGCCAGCAGACGTCAACAGGGGAAAGCTTTCTTT. This encodes CASRRQQGKAFF.

The rearrangement uses TRBV12-3 or TRBV12-4 and TRBJ1-1; no firm D call. V was shortened by 5 bases and J by 2 bases, with 3 bases between the two germline ends. The CDR3 has 11 amino acids. CDR3 coding DNA: TGTGCCAGCAGTCGAAACACTGAAGCTTTCTTT. Its translation: CASSRNTEAFF.

The CDR3 here is CASSYSQGDQPQHF. DNA of the CDR3: TGTGCCAGCAGTTACTCACAGGGAGATCAGCCCCAGCATTTT. The rearrangement joins TRBV6-6 to TRBJ1-5; D may be TRBD1 (6 bases). Per the germline V gene, CDR1 is MNHNY and CDR2 is SVGAGI (reference sequence). Trimming stripped 0 bases from V and 5 bases from J, with 8 bases between. CDR3 length equals 14 residues.

The chain combines TRBV7-6 with TRBJ2-2; 7 nucleotides line up with TRBD1. The ends lost 5 bases at V and 2 bases at J; junction bases unmatched: 11. Germline V lookup: CDR1 SGHVS, CDR2 FNYEAQ. CDR3 length equals 17 residues. In DNA form, the CDR3 reads TGTGCCAGCAGCCCTTCGTCCGACAGGGCCAACACCGGGGAGCTGTTTTTT. As protein: CASSPSSDRANTGELFF.

For this clone: Distinct nucleotide sequences in the sample also encode this CDR3. The V and J genes are TRBV7-2 and TRBJ2-7, with D perhaps TRBD1 or TRBD2 (5 bases each). The CDR3 contains 13 residues. Trimming took off 1 base at V and 3 bases at J, with 7 bases between the two ends. Germline assignment: CDR1 SGHTA and CDR2 FQGNSA. The CDR3 reads CASSLGGNYEQYF. Written as DNA, the CDR3 is TGTGCCAGCAGCTTAGGGGGGAACTACGAGCAGTACTTC.

The chain couples TRBV3-1 (or the pseudogene TRBV3-2) to TRBJ1-1; no reliable D call. Trimming pared 5 bases from V and 7 bases from J, leaving 8 bases between. The CDR3 runs 11 residues. Germline V gives CDR1 LGHDT, CDR2 YNNKEL (reference sequence). CDR3 in amino acids: CASSAGDEAFF. The CDR3 DNA reads as TGTGCCAGCAGCGCGGGTGATGAAGCTTTCTTT.

In this sample, this clone turned up once. This sequence joins TRBV7-9 and TRBJ1-1; possibly TRBD1 for D (5 bases). CDR3 length: 14 amino acids. V was pared by 6 bases and J by 0 bases, with 11 bases between. CDR1 is SEHNR and CDR2 is FQNEAQ in the germline V gene (reference sequence). CDR3 nucleotides: TGTGCCAGCAGTTTGACAGAGTTGAACACTGAAGCTTTCTTT. This translates into CASSLTELNTEAFF.

The CDR3 is CASSLAGELVGTQYF. In DNA, the CDR3 is TGTGCCAGCAGCTTAGCGGGAGAGTTAGTGGGGACCCAGTACTTC. The genes are TRBV7-2 and TRBJ2-5; maybe TRBD2 (5 bases). Germline assignment: CDR1 SGHTA and CDR2 FQGNSA. The germline V and J ends were trimmed by 0 bases and 7 bases, with 15 bases remaining between them. The CDR3 is 15 residues long.

V is TRBV7-2 and J is TRBJ2-1, with 7 bases that match TRBD2. V lost 0 bases to trimming and J lost 6 bases; unmatched junction nucleotides: 5. CDR3 length: 15 amino acids. Germline V gene sequence: CDR1 SGHTA, CDR2 FQGNSA. The DNA of the CDR3 is TGTGCCAGCAGCTTAGCGAGGGACTACTCCAATGAGCAGTTCTTC. This gives the protein CASSLARDYSNEQFF.

This rearrangement joins TRBV14 to TRBJ1-2; D might be TRBD1 (6 bases). The CDR3 spans 14 residues. The V and J ends lost 8 bases and 4 bases respectively, with 17 bases between them. The germline V gene has CDR1 SGHDN and CDR2 FVKESK. CDR3 nucleotides: TGTGCCAGCCCACTTGCAGGGGATACCTATGGCTACACCTTC. Protein: CASPLAGDTYGYTF.

The chain is built from TRBV13 and TRBJ1-2; possibly TRBD1 for D (6 bases). V was cut by 0 bases and J by 9 bases, with 11 bases left in between. The CDR3 totals 13 residues. The germline V gene has CDR1 PRHDT and CDR2 FYEKMQ (reference sequence). CDR3 bases: TGTGCCAGCAGCTTAGGGGGGGGCCCGAGCTACACCTTC. Translating it yields CASSLGGGPSYTF. Together with reference TRBV13 and TRBJ1-2, the CDR3 gives the full variable domain: AAGVIQSPRHLIKEKRETATLKCYPIPRHDTVYWYQQGPGQDPQFLISFYEKMQSDKGSIPDRFSAQQFSDYHSELNMSSLELGDSALYFCASSLGGGPSYTFGSGTRLTVV.

About this clone itself: At one boundary the junction diverges from the germline segment, which might be a read error. The chain combines TRBV2 with TRBJ1-2, with TRBD1 matching over 10 bases. Per germline, CDR1 SNHLY and CDR2 FYNNEI. The CDR3 has 17 amino acids. CDR3 region: CASSEVGQGTHRYGYTF. The CDR3 bases are TGTGCCAGCAGCGAAGTGGGACAGGGGACCCACCGTTACGGCTACACCTTC.

The chain uses TRBV11-2 and TRBJ1-5; no clear D gene. This CDR3 spans 15 amino acids. V lost 4 bases and J lost 4, with 14 bases in between. Germline V CDR1 and CDR2: SGHAT, FQNNGV. DNA of the CDR3: TGTGCCAGCAGCTCCACTAACAGTGGAAATCAGCCCCAGCATTTT. This gives the protein CASSSTNSGNQPQHF.

This chain's CDR3 is CASRPRASAGIFGGYGYTF. In nucleotides, the CDR3 is TGTGCCAGCAGGCCCCGGGCGTCGGCAGGGATATTCGGAGGCTATGGCTACACCTTC. The V and J genes are TRBV5-6 and TRBJ1-2, with D perhaps matching TRBD1 (5 bases). In germline, CDR1 is SGHDT, CDR2 YYEEEE. This CDR3 has 19 amino acids. V lost 5 bases to trimming and J lost 4 bases, with 30 bases between them.

The rearrangement joins TRBV28 to TRBJ1-3; possibly TRBD1 for D (6 bases). The CDR3 consists of 14 residues. The ends were cut back, 6 bases at V and 1 base at J, with 10 bases in the middle. The germline CDR1 and CDR2 sequences are MDHEN and SYDVKM. Here the CDR3 DNA reads TGTGCCAGCAGCTCAGGGGTGTCTGGAAACACCATATATTTT. As protein: CASSSGVSGNTIYF.

The chain employs TRBV6-5 and TRBJ2-7; 8 positions match TRBD2. This CDR3 spans 15 amino acids. V lost 5 bases, J lost 0 bases, and 6 bases stayed unmatched. Germline assignment: CDR1 MNHEY and CDR2 SVGAGI. The CDR3 coding sequence is TGTGCCAGCAGTCCTCCTAGCGGGCACTCCTACGAGCAGTACTTC. Protein: CASSPPSGHSYEQYF.

This sequence joins TRBV7-3 and TRBJ1-1; TRBD1 aligns across 7 bases. CDR3 length: 17 residues. Trimming took 4 bases from V and 4 from J; bases not matched to a gene: 15. The germline V gene encodes CDR1 SGHTA and CDR2 FQGTGA. CDR3: CASSSRPLQAGGTEAFF. Here the CDR3 DNA reads TGTGCCAGCAGCTCCCGCCCTTTACAGGCAGGGGGCACTGAAGCTTTCTTT.

The genes are TRBV6-1 and TRBJ2-2, with D unclear. Germline assignment: CDR1 MNHNS and CDR2 SASEGT. V dropped 2 bases and J dropped 4 bases, with 14 bases sitting between them. CDR3 length: 16 residues. This CDR3 is CASSERLDILTGELFF. The CDR3 DNA follows: TGTGCCAGCAGTGAACGGCTAGACATACTCACCGGGGAGCTGTTTTTT.

The CDR3 loop is CASSLPPEGKLFF. In DNA form, the CDR3 reads TGTGCCAGCAGCTTGCCCCCCGAAGGAAAACTGTTTTTT. The V call is TRBV7-2, the J call TRBJ1-4; D is uncertain. This CDR3 has 13 residues. The germline V gene has CDR1 SGHTA and CDR2 FQGNSA. V was cut by 3 bases and J by 10 bases, with 12 bases left in between.